This record covers a single T cell receptor beta chain. Its antigen is currently unknown. Positive CCR7 selection of CD45RO-negative cells yielded the naive CD8 cells, and terminally differentiated effector memory CD45RA+ cells were excluded. The data belong to a study of shared clonotypes between healthy human individuals. CDR3 size: 16 residues. The V gene's germline CDR1 is SGHNT and CDR2 YYREEE (reference sequence). J lost 5 bases, V lost 7 bases, and 14 bases had no gene match. Study-level findings and limits: With several donors compared, about 5% of naive CD4 clonotypes were shared.

The assay was run at deep level. The table came from immunoSEQ multiplex PCR; TCRdb's copy has only in-frame clones and leaves some out. The sample contains hundreds of thousands of clones, about 95% of which appear only once. The origin of this receptor is a woman aged 25 to 39 in good health. The sequencing input was naive CD8+ T cells sorted from blood. The chain links TRBV5-4 to TRBJ2-3; 9 bases agree with TRBD2. The CDR3 coding sequence is TGTGCCAGCGGACTGAACGCGGGAGGGCCGGAAGATACGCAGTATTTT. Translation: CASGLNAGGPEDTQYF.